Following are 10 T cell receptor beta chains from one sample sequenced in a study of shared clonotypes between healthy human individuals. Assay: immunoSEQ multiplex PCR; the TCRdb copy retains only in-frame clones and omits some. The sample holds some 500,000 clones, about 96% seen once. Sample: naive CD4+ T cells sorted from blood. The subset here: CD45RA+ positively selected. The receptors shown here come from a woman aged 30 to 39 in good health.

The rearrangement joins TRBV18 to TRBJ2-7; D tentatively fits TRBD1 or TRBD2 (5 bases each). The CDR3 consists of 14 residues. From germline, CDR1 is KGHSH and CDR2 LQKENI. V lost 5 bases and J 7 bases, leaving 18 bases between the germline ends. The CDR3 DNA follows: TGTGCCAGCTCATACCGGGGCCCCGGTCAAGAGCAGTACTTC. Translated, it gives CASSYRGPGQEQYF.

The gene calls are TRBV6-5 and TRBJ2-2; unclear D gene. The CDR3 totals 14 residues. Germline CDR1 is MNHEY and CDR2 is SVGAGI. The V and J ends lost 7 bases and 4 bases respectively, with 13 bases between them. CDR3 coding DNA: TGTGCCAGCACCGCCGCGAGATCCACCGGGGAGCTGTTTTTT. This sequence encodes CASTAARSTGELFF.

CDR3 sequence (DNA): TGTGCCAGCGGCGCCCTCGGACGTCGCACCTACAATGAGCAGTTCTTC. Protein sequence: CASGALGRRTYNEQFF. The V call is TRBV28, the J call TRBJ2-1; no definite D call. The CDR3 is 16 residues long. The germline gives CDR1 MDHEN, CDR2 SYDVKM. Trimming stripped 8 bases from V and 2 bases from J, with 19 bases between.

This clone was seen a handful of times. The rearrangement joins TRBV19 to TRBJ1-5, with a tentative D call TRBD1 (5 bases). This CDR3 has 17 residues. V was clipped by 0 bases and J by 0 bases, with 12 bases between them. Germline V gene data show CDR1 as LNHDA and CDR2 as SQIVND (reference sequence). The CDR3 sequence: CASSIEQVPYSNQPQHF. In DNA form, the CDR3 reads TGTGCCAGTAGTATAGAACAGGTCCCTTATAGCAATCAGCCCCAGCATTTT. The whole variable domain, remainder taken from reference TRBV19 and TRBJ1-5, is DGGITQSPKYLFRKEGQNVTLSCEQNLNHDAMYWYRQDPGQGLRLIYYSQIVNDFQKGDIAEGYSVSREKKESFPLTVTSAQKNPTAFYLCASSIEQVPYSNQPQHFGDGTRLSIL.

For this clone: The sample carries other DNA sequences with the same CDR3. The chain joins TRBV6-5 to TRBJ2-7, with 10 nucleotides matching TRBD2. The V segment lost 6 bases and the J segment 6 bases; nucleotides outside the gene matches: 8. CDR3 length equals 14 residues. Germline loops: CDR1 MNHEY, CDR2 SVGAGI. This CDR3 is CASSSLAGVGEQYF. In nucleotides, the CDR3 is TGTGCCAGCAGCTCCCTAGCGGGAGTCGGCGAGCAGTACTTC.

The chain uses TRBV11-2 and TRBJ1-4, with D perhaps matching TRBD1 (5 bases). Deletions cut 6 bases from V and 8 bases from J, with 7 bases between. The germline gives CDR1 SGHAT, CDR2 FQNNGV. This CDR3 contains 11 residues. The DNA of the CDR3 is TGTGCCAGCAGACAGGAAGAAAAACTGTTTTTT. This sequence encodes CASRQEEKLFF.

The DNA for the CDR3 is TGTGCCAGTAAGGGGGCGACATTGGGCGAGCAGTACTTC. It codes for CASKGATLGEQYF. The chain uses TRBV19 and TRBJ2-7; 7 bases agree with TRBD1. V lost 7 bases and J lost 6; bases outside the gene matches: 9. Looked up from germline, CDR1 is LNHDA and CDR2 is SQIVND (reference sequence). The CDR3 contains 13 residues.

The genes are TRBV6-4 and TRBJ1-2; 10 bases are a match to TRBD1. The CDR3 is 15 residues long. The junction had 8 bases not matched to a gene; V was cut back by 7 bases and J by 3 bases. Germline V gene sequence: CDR1 MRHNA, CDR2 SNTAGT. In nucleotides, the CDR3 is TGTGCCAGCAAACCGGGACAGGGGACTTACTATGGCTACACCTTC. It codes for CASKPGQGTYYGYTF.

As regards this clone: Other DNA sequences in the same sample also yield this CDR3. The chain combines TRBV5-1 with TRBJ2-5; no firm D call. V was shortened by 0 bases and J by 5 bases, with 2 bases between the two germline ends. This CDR3 spans 11 amino acids. Germline V gene lookup returns CDR1 SGHRS and CDR2 YFSETQ. CDR3 residues: CASSLEETQYF. The CDR3 DNA follows: TGCGCCAGCAGCTTGGAGGAGACCCAGTACTTC.

The chain recombines TRBV10-1 with TRBJ1-1; maybe TRBD1 (5 bases). CDR3 length: 15 amino acids. The V and J ends lost 2 bases and 1 base respectively, with 11 bases between them. CDR1 is WNHNN and CDR2 is SYGVQD in the germline V gene (reference sequence). The CDR3 nucleotides read TGCGCCAGCAGTGAGGGGGCAGAAACGAACACTGAAGCTTTCTTT. Translated: CASSEGAETNTEAFF.